This section outlines one TCR beta chain sequence together with its context. What it binds is unknown. The data derive from a study of CD8+ T cells in alopecia areata. RNA extraction and reverse transcription yielded cDNA as sequencing template. Some clones are missing from TCRdb's copy, which holds only in-frame ones; the method was immunoSEQ multiplex PCR. The repertoire includes around 210,000 clones, 64% of them detected once, and around 4.2% sits in the top ten. Treatment given: oral pan-JAK inhibitor, 5-10 mg twice daily. Findings of the study overall: Mice showed clearer TCR sharing than patients did, a gap that was possibly HLA-related. Lesional tissue from the scalp (especially in alopecia totalis/universalis) showed higher clonality than normal scalp. Many expanded lesional clones stayed in scalp and blood while on tofacitinib.

The sequences come from CD4+ T cells sorted from blood, collected at week 4, from a patient treated with tofacitinib. The clonotype was recovered from a human donor with alopecia areata.

The CDR3 protein is CASSPPDPDTQYF. CDR3 bases: TGTGCCAGCAGCCCACCAGATCCAGATACGCAGTATTTT. The V and J genes are TRBV9 and TRBJ2-3; D is unresolved. V was pared by 4 bases and J by 4 bases, with 10 bases between. Looked up from germline, CDR1 is SGDLS and CDR2 is YYNGEE. The CDR3 extends over 13 amino acids.